Below are 5 T cell receptor beta chains sequenced from a single sample in a study of T cell repertoires in cytomegalovirus infection (dated by TCRdb to between 2019 and 2020). Sequenced on an Illumina HiSeq 1500. TCRdb cleaned the public reads at Q25 with fastp, built clones with MiXCR and kept in-frame beta chains. Under each unique CDR3 protein, matching rows form one entry showing the most common genes and DNA. The sample profile shows around 320,000 distinct CDR3 sequences; more than 8% of them were found once. Of the sample, 4.3% falls within the top ten clones. Sequencing was performed on PBMCs. These receptors were collected from a human donor in good health (CMV status not recorded). Some clones in this sample may be carry-over from other donors' samples.

This clonotype was seen more than once but under ten times. The CDR3 spells CASISSGDLYQETQYF. For the CDR3, the DNA is TGTGCCAGCATCTCTTCGGGGGACTTGTACCAAGAGACCCAGTACTTC. The V call is TRBV7-2, the J call TRBJ2-5, with TRBD2 as a possible D gene (6 bases). Germline values: CDR1 SGHTA, CDR2 FQGNSA. Trimming pared 7 bases from V and 0 bases from J, leaving 18 bases between. The CDR3 has 16 residues. Supplemented by reference TRBV7-2 and TRBJ2-5, the full variable domain reads GAGVSQSPSNKVTEKGKDVELRCDPISGHTALYWYRQSLGQGLEFLIYFQGNSAPDKSGLPSDRFSAERTGGSVSTLTIQRTQQEDSAVYLCASISSGDLYQETQYFGPGTRLLVL.

This clonotype was detected only a few times. The chain's CDR3 is CASSYDPEQAVTSTDTQYF. The CDR3 coding sequence is TGTGCCAGCAGTTACGACCCTGAACAGGCAGTAACTAGCACAGATACGCAGTATTTT. The rearrangement uses TRBV6-2 or TRBV6-3 and TRBJ2-3, with TRBD1 as a possible D gene (5 bases). Germline values: CDR1 MNHEY, CDR2 SVGEGT. This CDR3 comprises 19 residues. V was clipped by 2 bases and J by 0 bases, with 21 bases between them.

This clonotype occurred many times. The CDR3 DNA sequence: TGTGCCAGCTCCCGGGGCCCAGGGGGTTCCTACGAGCAGTACTTC. As protein: CASSRGPGGSYEQYF. The chain links TRBV12-3 or TRBV12-4 to TRBJ2-7; 7 nucleotides agree with TRBD1. CDR3 length: 15 amino acids. The trim removed 8 bases at V and 1 base at J, leaving 11 bases unmatched.

This clonotype was detected ten times or more. The chain carries TRBV7-2 and TRBJ2-6; a possible D gene is TRBD1 (6 bases). Germline V gene data show CDR1 as SGHTA and CDR2 as FQGNSA. The CDR3 has 14 amino acids. With 4 bases removed from V and 4 bases from J, the gap between germline ends came to 8 bases. The CDR3 is CASSYGTGANVLTF. As DNA, the CDR3 is TGTGCCAGCAGCTATGGGACAGGGGCCAACGTCCTGACTTTC. The full variable domain, completed using reference TRBV7-2 and TRBJ2-6, is GAGVSQSPSNKVTEKGKDVELRCDPISGHTALYWYRQSLGQGLEFLIYFQGNSAPDKSGLPSDRFSAERTGGSVSTLTIQRTQQEDSAVYLCASSYGTGANVLTFGAGSRLTVL.

This clonotype appeared a few times. The V gene is TRBV18, the J gene TRBJ1-4, with no clear D. This CDR3 has 14 amino acids. Trimming stripped 0 bases from V and 8 bases from J, with 10 bases between. Germline CDR1 KGHSH, CDR2 LQKENI. The CDR3 loop reads CASSPPPGGEKLFF. For the CDR3, the DNA is TGTGCCAGCTCACCACCTCCCGGAGGGGAAAAACTGTTTTTT.